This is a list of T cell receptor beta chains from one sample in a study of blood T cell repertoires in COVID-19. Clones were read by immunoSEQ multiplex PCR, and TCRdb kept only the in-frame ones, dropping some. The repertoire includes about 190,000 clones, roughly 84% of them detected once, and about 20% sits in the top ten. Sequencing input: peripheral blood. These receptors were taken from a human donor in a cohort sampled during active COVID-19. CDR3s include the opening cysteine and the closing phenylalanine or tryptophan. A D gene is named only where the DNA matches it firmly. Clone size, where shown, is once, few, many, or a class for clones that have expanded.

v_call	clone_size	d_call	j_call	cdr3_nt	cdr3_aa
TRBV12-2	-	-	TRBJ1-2	TGTGCAAGTCGCTTATGTATTAGTCCACAGGGAACCTATGGCTACACCTTC	CASRLCISPQGTYGYTF
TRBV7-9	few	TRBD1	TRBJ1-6	TGTGCCAGCAGCTTAAGACAGGGTATGGATTCACCCCTCCACTTT	CASSLRQGMDSPLHF
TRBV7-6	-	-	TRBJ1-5	TGTGCCAGCAGCCTAGACCCGGGCAATCAGCCCCAGCATTTT	CASSLDPGNQPQHF
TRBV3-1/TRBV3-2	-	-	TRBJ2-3	TGTGCCAGCAGCCAAGCTAGAAATGGCCAGTATTTT	CASSQARNGQYF
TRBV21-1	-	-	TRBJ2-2	-	CASSKFGTGTGELFF
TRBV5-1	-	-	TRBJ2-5	TGCGCCAGCGCGCTCCCCTTCGGCAGGGGCCAAGAGACCCAGTACTTC	CASALPFGRGQETQYF
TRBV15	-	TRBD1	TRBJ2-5	TGTGCCACCAGCGCGGCAGGGGGTCGGGAGACCCAGTACTTC	CATSAAGGRETQYF
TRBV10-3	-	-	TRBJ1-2	TGTGCCTTAGGTCAGGGAAACTATGGCTACACCTTC	CALGQGNYGYTF
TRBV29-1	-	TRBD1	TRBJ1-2	TGCAGCGGGGGGGACAGAGCTAACTATGGCTACACCTTC	CSGGDRANYGYTF
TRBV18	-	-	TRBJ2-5	TGTGCCAGCTCATTTACATCCCGGACAGAAGGACAAGAGACCCAGTACTTC	CASSFTSRTEGQETQYF
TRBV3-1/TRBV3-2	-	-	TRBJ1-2	TGTGCCAGCAGCCTCTTTGGGGCCCCCAACTTTGGCTACACCTTC	CASSLFGAPNFGYTF
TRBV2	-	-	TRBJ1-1	TGTGCCAGCAGTGTACAGGTCCACACTGAAGCTTTCTTT	CASSVQVHTEAFF
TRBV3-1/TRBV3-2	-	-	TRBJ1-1	TGTGCCAGCAGCCCCCTGACAGCGAACACTGAAGCTTTCTTT	CASSPLTANTEAFF
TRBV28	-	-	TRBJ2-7	TGTGCCAGCAGTTTACACAGGGTCGGCGAGCAGTACTTC	CASSLHRVGEQYF
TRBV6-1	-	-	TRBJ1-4	TGTGCCAGCAGTGAACCCAGGGGTCGCGGAAAACTGTTTTTT	CASSEPRGRGKLFF
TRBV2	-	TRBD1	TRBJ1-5	TGTGCCAGCAGTGTAACGGGACAGAGCAATCAGCCCCAGCATTTT	CASSVTGQSNQPQHF
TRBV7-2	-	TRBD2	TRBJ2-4	TGTGCCAGCACCTTCGGGGGGGGCGTTCAGTACTTC	CASTFGGGVQYF